This TCR beta chain was sequenced for a study of shared clonotypes between healthy human individuals. Adult donors, all healthy and HIV-negative, had no recent acute infections or vaccinations. Comment on this clone: The antigen is not known.

The table came from immunoSEQ multiplex PCR; TCRdb's copy has only in-frame clones and leaves some out. The sample includes about a million clones, around four fifths of them seen just once. Study-level points and caveats: On the whole, naive subsets had larger estimated richness than memory subsets had. Large depth notwithstanding, sorted-subset sequencing proved incomplete by rarefaction. Only a few donors were included, so the genetic and exposure-history diversity represented was limited.

Germline values: CDR1 SGHDT, CDR2 YYEEEE. This CDR3 is built from 18 residues. V lost 3 bases to trimming and J lost 2 bases; unmatched junction nucleotides: 12. The sequenced sample consisted of memory CD4+ T cells sorted from blood. Subset indicated: CD45RA-negative fraction. The clonotype comes from a man between 18 and 29 years old in good health. V usage is TRBV5-6 and J usage is TRBJ1-2; 11 bases are shared with TRBD1. The CDR3 DNA reads TGTGCCAGCAGCTCCCCGGGGGACAGGGGGGTTTCCAACTATGGCTACACCTTC. This gives the protein CASSSPGDRGVSNYGYTF.